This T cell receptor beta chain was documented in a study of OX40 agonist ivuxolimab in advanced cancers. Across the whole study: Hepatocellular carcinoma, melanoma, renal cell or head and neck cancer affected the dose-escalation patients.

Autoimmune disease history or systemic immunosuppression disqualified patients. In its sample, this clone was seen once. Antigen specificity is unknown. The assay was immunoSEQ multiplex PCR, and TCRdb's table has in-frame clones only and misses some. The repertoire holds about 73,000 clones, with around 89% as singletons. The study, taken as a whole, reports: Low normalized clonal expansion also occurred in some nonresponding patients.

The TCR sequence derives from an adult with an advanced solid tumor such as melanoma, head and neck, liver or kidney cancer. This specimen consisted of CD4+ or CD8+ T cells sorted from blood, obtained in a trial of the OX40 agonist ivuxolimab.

Here the CDR3 reads CASSADRGGETQYF. For the CDR3, the DNA is TGTGCCAGCAGTGCCGACAGGGGTGGCGAGACCCAGTACTTC. V usage is TRBV6-1 and J usage is TRBJ2-5; the match to TRBD1 covers 8 bases. Looked up from germline, CDR1 is MNHNS and CDR2 is SASEGT. The V segment lost 4 bases and the J segment 5 bases; nucleotides outside the gene matches: 6. This CDR3 spans 14 amino acids.